Listed below are T cell receptor beta chains from one sample, sequenced in a study of cytomegalovirus exposure and HLA in healthy donors. Clones were sequenced by immunoSEQ multiplex PCR, and TCRdb holds only the in-frame ones, with some missing. The table lists about 73,000 clones, over 70% of them singletons, with 9.5% to 15% in the top ten. The sample consisted of PBMCs. The receptors shown here come from a man between 65 and 85 years old in good health and CMV-seronegative. CDR3s include the opening cysteine and the closing phenylalanine or tryptophan. The D gene is left open where the match is weak. Expanded clones are given a class, and other clones once, few, many or no size at all.

v_call: TRBV7-8; clone_size: -; d_call: TRBD1; j_call: TRBJ1-2; cdr3_length: 13; cdr3_aa: CASSLVQGYGYTF; cdr3_nt: TGTGCCAGCAGCTTAGTACAGGGGTATGGCTACACCTTC
v_call: TRBV11-2; clone_size: -; d_call: TRBD1; j_call: TRBJ2-7; cdr3_length: 15; cdr3_aa: CASSLTGGNSYEQYF; cdr3_nt: TGTGCCAGCAGCCTTACAGGGGGCAACTCCTACGAGCAGTACTTC
v_call: TRBV29-1; clone_size: -; d_call: TRBD1; j_call: TRBJ2-5; cdr3_length: 14; cdr3_aa: CSATGQHITETQYF; cdr3_nt: TGCAGCGCAACGGGACAGCACATCACGGAGACCCAGTACTTC
v_call: TRBV28; clone_size: -; d_call: TRBD1; j_call: TRBJ1-2; cdr3_length: 15; cdr3_aa: CASRHPRGDNYGYTF; cdr3_nt: TGTGCCAGCAGACACCCCAGGGGGGACAACTATGGCTACACCTTC
v_call: TRBV6-5; clone_size: -; d_call: -; j_call: TRBJ2-7; cdr3_length: 16; cdr3_aa: CASSYDQRNKFVEQYF; cdr3_nt: TGTGCCAGCAGTTACGACCAGCGTAATAAGTTTGTCGAGCAGTACTTC
v_call: TRBV2; clone_size: few; d_call: -; j_call: TRBJ1-2; cdr3_length: 14; cdr3_aa: CASSERGAGYGYTF; cdr3_nt: TGTGCCAGCAGTGAACGGGGAGCGGGCTATGGCTACACCTTC
v_call: TRBV5-4; clone_size: -; d_call: TRBD1; j_call: TRBJ1-2; cdr3_length: 16; cdr3_aa: CASSLGGQQNIYGYTF; cdr3_nt: TGTGCCAGCAGCTTGGGGGGACAGCAGAACATCTATGGCTACACCTTC
v_call: TRBV28; clone_size: -; d_call: TRBD1; j_call: TRBJ1-5; cdr3_length: 12; cdr3_aa: CASRGQAQPQHF; cdr3_nt: TGTGCCAGCAGGGGACAGGCTCAGCCCCAGCATTTT
v_call: TRBV11-2; clone_size: -; d_call: -; j_call: TRBJ2-2; cdr3_length: 16; cdr3_aa: CASSLDYGRTTGELFF; cdr3_nt: TGTGCCAGCAGCTTAGATTATGGCAGAACGACCGGGGAGCTGTTTTTT
v_call: TRBV7-2; clone_size: few; d_call: TRBD2; j_call: TRBJ2-5; cdr3_length: 16; cdr3_aa: CASSLTLTSDQETQYF; cdr3_nt: TGTGCCAGCAGCTTAACATTGACTAGCGACCAAGAGACCCAGTACTTC
v_call: TRBV5-6; clone_size: few; d_call: -; j_call: TRBJ1-1; cdr3_length: 15; cdr3_aa: CASSLGLGVGPEAFF; cdr3_nt: TGTGCCAGCAGTCTTGGGTTAGGGGTTGGACCTGAAGCTTTCTTT
v_call: TRBV27; clone_size: -; d_call: -; j_call: TRBJ2-1; cdr3_length: 13; cdr3_aa: CASSLSYKNEQFF; cdr3_nt: TGTGCCAGCAGTTTATCTTACAAAAATGAGCAGTTCTTC
v_call: TRBV14; clone_size: -; d_call: -; j_call: TRBJ2-7; cdr3_length: 17; cdr3_aa: CASSQVEGRTGGYEQYF; cdr3_nt: TGTGCCAGCAGCCAAGTGGAGGGCCGGACAGGCGGCTACGAGCAGTACTTC
v_call: TRBV6-6; clone_size: -; d_call: TRBD1; j_call: TRBJ1-2; cdr3_length: 14; cdr3_aa: CASSYPTGGGGYTF; cdr3_nt: TGTGCCAGCAGCTACCCGACAGGGGGGGGCGGCTACACCTTC
v_call: TRBV7-2; clone_size: -; d_call: TRBD1; j_call: TRBJ2-5; cdr3_length: 16; cdr3_aa: CASSLVDRGYQETQYF; cdr3_nt: TGTGCCAGCAGCTTAGTAGACAGGGGGTACCAAGAGACCCAGTACTTC
v_call: TRBV11-2; clone_size: once; d_call: TRBD1; j_call: TRBJ1-4; cdr3_length: 15; cdr3_aa: CASSQNRGQYEKLFF; cdr3_nt: TGTGCCAGCAGCCAGAACAGGGGCCAATATGAAAAACTGTTTTTT
v_call: TRBV5-5; clone_size: -; d_call: -; j_call: TRBJ2-7; cdr3_length: 15; cdr3_aa: CASSPGLMVPYEQYF; cdr3_nt: TGTGCCAGCAGCCCCGGACTCATGGTTCCCTACGAGCAGTACTTC
v_call: TRBV7-2; clone_size: -; d_call: -; j_call: TRBJ1-1; cdr3_length: 14; cdr3_aa: CASSFQGRAAEAFF; cdr3_nt: TGTGCCAGCAGCTTCCAGGGGAGGGCGGCTGAAGCTTTCTTT
v_call: TRBV11-2; clone_size: once; d_call: TRBD1; j_call: TRBJ2-7; cdr3_length: 17; cdr3_aa: CASSSYPPGQGAYEQYF; cdr3_nt: TGTGCCAGCAGCTCTTATCCACCGGGACAGGGGGCGTACGAGCAGTACTTC
v_call: TRBV19; clone_size: -; d_call: TRBD1; j_call: TRBJ1-3; cdr3_length: 16; cdr3_aa: CASRRTGGSSGNTIYF; cdr3_nt: TGTGCCAGTAGAAGGACAGGGGGCAGCTCTGGAAACACCATATATTTT
v_call: TRBV7-9; clone_size: -; d_call: -; j_call: TRBJ1-2; cdr3_length: 12; cdr3_aa: CSSSSRGDGYTF; cdr3_nt: TGTTCCAGCAGCTCCCGTGGAGATGGCTACACCTTC
v_call: TRBV5-1; clone_size: -; d_call: -; j_call: TRBJ2-1; cdr3_length: 16; cdr3_aa: CASRPLGRELYNEQFF; cdr3_nt: TGCGCCAGCAGACCCTTGGGGCGGGAACTCTACAATGAGCAGTTCTTC
v_call: TRBV4-3; clone_size: -; d_call: -; j_call: TRBJ1-4; cdr3_length: 15; cdr3_aa: CASSQDRGQAEKLFF; cdr3_nt: TGCGCCAGCAGCCAAGACCGCGGACAAGCGGAAAAACTGTTTTTT
v_call: TRBV2; clone_size: -; d_call: -; j_call: TRBJ2-2; cdr3_length: 14; cdr3_aa: CASSMGGAPGELFF; cdr3_nt: TGTGCCAGCTCGATGGGGGGGGCGCCCGGGGAGCTGTTTTTT
v_call: TRBV6-6; clone_size: few; d_call: -; j_call: TRBJ2-7; cdr3_length: 12; cdr3_aa: CASGLVQREQYF; cdr3_nt: TGTGCCAGCGGCCTCGTTCAGCGGGAGCAGTACTTC
v_call: TRBV27; clone_size: hyperexpanded; d_call: -; j_call: TRBJ2-6; cdr3_length: 15; cdr3_aa: CASSSRSSGANVLTF; cdr3_nt: TGTGCCAGCAGTTCCCGGAGCTCTGGGGCCAACGTCCTGACTTTC
v_call: TRBV18; clone_size: -; d_call: -; j_call: TRBJ2-3; cdr3_length: 12; cdr3_aa: CASSPLPDTQYF; cdr3_nt: TGTGCCAGCTCACCTCTACCAGATACGCAGTATTTT
v_call: TRBV10-2; clone_size: once; d_call: -; j_call: TRBJ2-1; cdr3_length: 15; cdr3_aa: CASRDTANRYNEQFF; cdr3_nt: TGCGCCAGCAGAGATACTGCCAACCGATACAATGAGCAGTTCTTC
v_call: TRBV5-6; clone_size: few; d_call: -; j_call: TRBJ2-7; cdr3_length: 11; cdr3_aa: CASSTYYEQYF; cdr3_nt: TGTGCCAGCAGCACCTACTACGAGCAGTACTTC